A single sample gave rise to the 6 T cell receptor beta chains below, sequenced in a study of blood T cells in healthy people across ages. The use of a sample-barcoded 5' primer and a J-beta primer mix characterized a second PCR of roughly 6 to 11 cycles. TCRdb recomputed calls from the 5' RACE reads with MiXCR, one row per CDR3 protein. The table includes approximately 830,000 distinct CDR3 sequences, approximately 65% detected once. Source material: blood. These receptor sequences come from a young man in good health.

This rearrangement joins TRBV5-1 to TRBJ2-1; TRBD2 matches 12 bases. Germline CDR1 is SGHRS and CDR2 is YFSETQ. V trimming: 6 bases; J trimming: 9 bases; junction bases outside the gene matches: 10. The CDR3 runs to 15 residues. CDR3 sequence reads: CASTLRTSGDGEQFF. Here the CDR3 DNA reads TGCGCCAGCACCCTGAGGACTAGCGGGGATGGTGAGCAGTTCTTC.

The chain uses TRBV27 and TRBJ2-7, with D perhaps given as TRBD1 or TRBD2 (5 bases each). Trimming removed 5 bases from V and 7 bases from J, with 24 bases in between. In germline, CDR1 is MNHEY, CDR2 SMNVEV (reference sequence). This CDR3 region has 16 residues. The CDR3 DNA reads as TGTGCCAGCAGTATTGGGGGTGGGTCCCCCCTACGAGAGCAGTACTTC. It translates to CASSIGGGSPLREQYF.

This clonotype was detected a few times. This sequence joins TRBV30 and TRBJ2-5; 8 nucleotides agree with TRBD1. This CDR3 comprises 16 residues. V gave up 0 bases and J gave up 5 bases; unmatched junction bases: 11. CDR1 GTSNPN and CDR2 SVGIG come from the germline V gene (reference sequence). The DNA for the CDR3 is TGTGCCTGGAGTGTGGCAGGGGGCTTTTTCGGGGAGACCCAGTACTTC. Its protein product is CAWSVAGGFFGETQYF.

CDR3 nucleotide sequence: TGTGCCAGCATGCGCACCCCGACAGGATCATCAGATACGCAGTATTTT. This sequence encodes CASMRTPTGSSDTQYF. This chain links TRBV7-2 with TRBJ2-3; possible D gene TRBD1, 6 bases. This CDR3 contains 16 residues. Trimming took off 7 bases at V and 4 bases at J, with 21 bases between the two ends. Looked up from germline, CDR1 is SGHTA and CDR2 is FQGNSA. Combining the CDR3 with reference TRBV7-2 and TRBJ2-3 gives the whole variable domain GAGVSQSPSNKVTEKGKDVELRCDPISGHTALYWYRQSLGQGLEFLIYFQGNSAPDKSGLPSDRFSAERTGGSVSTLTIQRTQQEDSAVYLCASMRTPTGSSDTQYFGPGTRLTVL.

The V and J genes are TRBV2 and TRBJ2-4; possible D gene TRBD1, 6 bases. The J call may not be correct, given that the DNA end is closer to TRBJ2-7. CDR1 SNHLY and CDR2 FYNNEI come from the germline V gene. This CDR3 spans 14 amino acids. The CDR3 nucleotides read TGTGCCAGCAGTGCACAGGGCCCCCCCTACGAGCAGTACTTC. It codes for CASSAQGPPYEQYF.

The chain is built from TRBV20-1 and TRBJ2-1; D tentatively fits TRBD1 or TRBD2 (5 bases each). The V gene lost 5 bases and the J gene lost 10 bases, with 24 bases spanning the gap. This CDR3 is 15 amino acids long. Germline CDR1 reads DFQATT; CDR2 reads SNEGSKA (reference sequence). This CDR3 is CSAPRSGPPMPEQFF. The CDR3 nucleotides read TGCAGTGCTCCTCGGTCGGGGCCCCCCATGCCGGAGCAGTTCTTC.